The 10 T cell receptor beta chains listed next were all sequenced from one sample in a study of blood T cells in healthy people across ages. Alongside a J-beta primer mix, a sample-barcoded 5' primer served in a second PCR lasting roughly 6 to 12 cycles. TCRdb reanalysed the 5' RACE reads using MiXCR and keeps one entry per CDR3 protein. The data hold 1.5 million to 2 million distinct CDR3 sequences, with 28% observed a single time. What was sequenced was blood. Receptor source: a young woman in good health.

This clonotype was seen a few times. V is TRBV4-3 and J is TRBJ2-1; D remains ambiguous. The germline V and J ends were trimmed by 0 bases and 10 bases, with 13 bases remaining between them. The germline V gene has CDR1 LGHNA and CDR2 YSLEER. This CDR3 comprises 14 residues. The CDR3 bases are TGCGCCAGCAGCCAAGAGGTTTTGCGTAACGAGCAGTTCTTC. It is translated as CASSQEVLRNEQFF.

This clonotype occurred many times. This chain connects TRBV29-1 to TRBJ2-6; D unresolved. From germline, CDR1 is SQVTM and CDR2 ANQGSEA. V lost 6 bases to trimming and J lost 4 bases, with 10 bases between them. The CDR3 extends over 13 amino acids. For the CDR3, the DNA is TGCAGCGTGACTTTTGCCGGGGCCAACGTCCTGACTTTC. This encodes CSVTFAGANVLTF. The full variable domain, its missing parts supplied by reference TRBV29-1 and TRBJ2-6, is SAVISQKPSRDICQRGTSLTIQCQVDSQVTMMFWYRQQPGQSLTLIATANQGSEATYESGFVIDKFPISRPNLTFSTLTVSNMSPEDSSIYLCSVTFAGANVLTFGAGSRLTVL.

This clonotype was seen a few times. V usage is TRBV20-1 and J usage is TRBJ2-1; tentatively, D is TRBD1 or TRBD2 (5 bases each). Trimming stripped 5 bases from V and 7 bases from J, with 15 bases between. In germline, CDR1 is DFQATT, CDR2 SNEGSKA (reference sequence). The CDR3 runs 13 residues. In DNA form, the CDR3 reads TGCAGTGCTCAGGGACCTTGGGGGAATGAGCAGTTCTTC. Its translation: CSAQGPWGNEQFF.

The rearrangement joins TRBV5-1 to TRBJ2-2; 13 positions match TRBD2. V was pared by 4 bases and J by 2 bases, with 5 bases of the junction left unmatched. Germline lookup yields CDR1 SGHRS and CDR2 YFSETQ. There are 17 residues in the CDR3. The CDR3 here is CASSRTSGGRNTGELFF. In nucleotides, the CDR3 is TGCGCCAGCAGCCGGACTAGCGGGGGACGAAACACCGGGGAGCTGTTTTTT.

This clonotype appeared many times. The V call is TRBV20-1, the J call TRBJ2-4; D may be TRBD1 or TRBD2 (5 bases each). Trimming pared 5 bases from V and 0 bases from J, leaving 11 bases between. The CDR3 contains 14 residues. Germline V gene sequence: CDR1 DFQATT, CDR2 SNEGSKA (reference sequence). The CDR3 region has the DNA TGCAGTGCTCAAGAGGGGATAGCCAAAAACATTCAGTACTTC. Protein product: CSAQEGIAKNIQYF.

This clonotype was observed a few times. V and J are TRBV12-3 or TRBV12-4 and TRBJ1-1; D is possibly TRBD1 (5 bases). V dropped 7 bases and J dropped 6 bases, with 9 bases sitting between them. CDR3 size: 11 residues. The CDR3 sequence is CASTGVAEAFF. The CDR3 region has the DNA TGTGCCAGCACGGGGGTGGCTGAAGCTTTCTTT.

In regard to this clonotype: A much larger clone lies a single base off, so this may be a read error. The chain joins TRBV5-5 to TRBJ2-5; TRBD2 might be the D (6 bases). There are 13 residues in the CDR3. The germline CDR1 and CDR2 sequences are SGHKS and YYEKEE (reference sequence). The CDR3 here is CASSRTTQGTQYF. In DNA form, the CDR3 reads TGTGCCAGCAGCCGGACTACTCAAGGGACCCAGTACTTC. Looking up the rest from reference TRBV5-5 and TRBJ2-5 gives the full variable domain: DAGVTQSPTHLIKTRGQQVTLRCSPISGHKSVSWYQQVLGQGPQFIFQYYEKEERGRGNFPDRFSARQFPNYSSELNVNALLLGDSALYLCASSRTTQGTQYFGPGTRLLVL.

This clonotype was detected a few times. One junction end disagrees with the germline gene, perhaps due to a read error. This rearrangement joins TRBV6-1 to TRBJ2-1; 8 bases are shared with TRBD1. The germline CDR1 and CDR2 sequences are MNHNS and SASEGT. This CDR3 has 13 amino acids. The CDR3 bases are TGTGCCGGCAGGACAGGGACCTACAATGAGCAGTTCTTC. Translation gives CAGRTGTYNEQFF.

The V call is TRBV10-3, the J call TRBJ1-5; a possible D gene is TRBD1 (6 bases). The CDR3 extends over 14 amino acids. CDR1 ENHRY and CDR2 SYGVKD come from the germline V gene. Trimming shortened V by 3 bases and J by 4 bases, and 10 bases separated the two germline ends. The CDR3, as DNA: TGTGCCATCAGTGACATCCAGGGGAATCAGCCCCAGCATTTT. Translated: CAISDIQGNQPQHF.

This clonotype was picked up one time. This chain joins TRBV27 and TRBJ2-2; tentatively, D is TRBD2 (6 bases). The CDR3 contains 17 residues. V lost 2 bases, J lost 7 bases, and 20 bases lay in between. Germline V gene sequence: CDR1 MNHEY, CDR2 SMNVEV (reference sequence). The CDR3 loop is CASSLPGWVGGVGELFF. The CDR3 DNA reads as TGTGCCAGCAGTTTACCAGGTTGGGTCGGCGGGGTCGGGGAGCTGTTTTTT.